These 20 T cell receptor beta chains were sequenced from one sample in a study of response to subunit inactivated influenza vaccine. TCRdb re-derived calls from the RT-PCR reads in MiXCR, one entry per CDR3 protein. The sample lists roughly 520,000 distinct CDR3 sequences, about 25% occurring once. This specimen consisted of CD4+ T cells sorted from PBMCs, obtained 4 to 6 days after vaccination. These receptors all stem from a man over 45 who received an inactivated influenza vaccine.

V gene TRBV5-1 combines with J gene TRBJ1-4, with 8 bases fitting TRBD1. Losses at the gene ends were 0 bases for V and 0 bases for J; bases not matched to a gene: 4. Germline V CDR1 and CDR2: SGHRS, YFSETQ. The CDR3 totals 17 residues. The CDR3 reads CASSLGRDRTTNEKLFF. Written as DNA, the CDR3 is TGCGCCAGCAGCTTGGGTAGGGACAGGACAACTAATGAAAAACTGTTTTTT.

This clonotype was detected only a few times. The V gene is TRBV18, the J gene TRBJ2-1, with D perhaps TRBD1 (5 bases). There are 21 residues in the CDR3. Between the trimmed V and J ends, which lost 2 bases and 0 bases, there was a span of 26 bases. Germline-derived CDR1 and CDR2 are KGHSH and LQKENI. This chain's CDR3 is CASSPSYAVAGSTSSYNEQFF. DNA of the CDR3: TGTGCCAGCTCACCATCATACGCCGTGGCAGGGTCCACCAGCTCCTACAATGAGCAGTTCTTC.

The J gene is TRBJ2-1, the V gene TRBV20-1; TRBD2 might be the D (5 bases). Germline-derived CDR1 and CDR2 are DFQATT and SNEGSKA (reference sequence). The CDR3 covers 14 residues. V was cut by 1 base and J by 3 bases, with 10 bases left in between. The CDR3 region has the DNA TGCAGTGCTAGAGTGGCGACTAACTACAATGAGCAGTTCTTC. Encoded protein: CSARVATNYNEQFF.

The V gene is TRBV20-1, the J gene TRBJ2-1; TRBD2 matches at 12 bases. The ends lost 2 bases at V and 2 bases at J; junction bases unmatched: 4. Germline V CDR1 and CDR2: DFQATT, SNEGSKA (reference sequence). CDR3 length: 16 amino acids. The CDR3 nucleotides are TGCAGTGCTAGATCTAGCGGGGGGGCTGCCTACAATGAGCAGTTCTTC. Amino acid sequence: CSARSSGGAAYNEQFF.

This clonotype was observed a handful of times. The chain couples TRBV20-1 to TRBJ1-1, with TRBD1 as a possible D gene (5 bases). CDR3 size: 14 residues. Germline CDR1 DFQATT, CDR2 SNEGSKA (reference sequence). V was pared by 3 bases and J by 1 base, with 12 bases between. This CDR3 is CSASRGGPNTEAFF. In DNA form, the CDR3 reads TGCAGTGCTAGCCGGGGGGGACCGAACACTGAAGCTTTCTTT.

This clonotype came up a few times. CDR3 protein: CATSDLAGGQYNEQFF. In DNA, the CDR3 is TGTGCCACCAGTGATTTGGCGGGGGGCCAGTACAATGAGCAGTTCTTC. The V gene is TRBV24-1, the J gene TRBJ2-1, with TRBD2 matching over 8 bases. This CDR3 is built from 16 residues. The germline gives CDR1 KGHDR, CDR2 SFDVKD. The V segment lost 0 bases and the J segment 4 bases; nucleotides outside the gene matches: 4.

The V gene is TRBV3-1, the J gene TRBJ2-1; TRBD2 aligns across 12 bases. The V gene's germline CDR1 is LGHDT and CDR2 YNNKEL (reference sequence). The CDR3 is made up of 18 amino acids. The trim removed 3 bases at V and 1 base at J, leaving 7 bases unmatched. The CDR3 DNA is TGTGCCAGCAGCCAGGCCAGGACTAGCGGGGCGTCCTACAATGAGCAGTTCTTC. Its translation is CASSQARTSGASYNEQFF.

There are a few counts of this clonotype. The CDR3 is CASSRVAGSTDTQYF. The CDR3 DNA reads TGTGCCAGCTCACGTGTAGCGGGTAGCACAGATACGCAGTATTTT. This chain joins TRBV18 and TRBJ2-3; 7 nucleotides line up with TRBD2. V was pared by 4 bases and J by 0 bases, with 4 bases of the junction left unmatched. Germline V gives CDR1 KGHSH, CDR2 LQKENI. The CDR3 spans 15 residues.

The chain carries TRBV20-1 and TRBJ1-1; weak D call: TRBD1 (5 bases). Germline values: CDR1 DFQATT, CDR2 SNEGSKA (reference sequence). This CDR3 contains 15 residues. V gave up 2 bases and J gave up 0 bases, with 13 bases separating them. The CDR3 DNA sequence: TGCAGTGCTAGACCCCAGGGACGCCTGAACACTGAAGCTTTCTTT. This gives the protein CSARPQGRLNTEAFF.

This sequence joins TRBV29-1 and TRBJ2-7; D may be TRBD2 (5 bases). CDR1 SQVTM and CDR2 ANQGSEA come from the germline V gene. Trimming took off 4 bases at V and 2 bases at J, with 9 bases between the two ends. The CDR3 is 12 amino acids. CDR3 sequence: CSVAGSTYEQYF. The CDR3 DNA is TGCAGCGTTGCTGGGAGCACCTACGAGCAGTACTTC.

This chain uses TRBV18 with TRBJ2-3, with D tentatively TRBD2 (6 bases). CDR3 length: 14 residues. The ends were cut back, 2 bases at V and 10 bases at J, with 16 bases in the middle. Germline-derived CDR1 and CDR2 are KGHSH and LQKENI. The CDR3 sequence is CASSPNKVRRAQYF. CDR3 bases: TGTGCCAGCTCACCAAATAAGGTCCGGAGGGCGCAGTATTTT.

This clonotype was detected only a few times. This sequence joins TRBV9 and TRBJ2-3; a possible D gene is TRBD2 (6 bases). This CDR3 spans 14 amino acids. The ends were cut back, 5 bases at V and 0 bases at J, with 10 bases in the middle. Germline V gene data show CDR1 as SGDLS and CDR2 as YYNGEE. CDR3 residues: CASRGLTSTDTQYF. CDR3 nucleotides: TGTGCCAGCAGAGGACTAACTAGCACAGATACGCAGTATTTT.

This chain uses TRBV5-5 with TRBJ2-1, with D perhaps matching TRBD1 (6 bases). Germline V lookup: CDR1 SGHKS, CDR2 YYEKEE (reference sequence). The CDR3 covers 13 residues. Deletions cut 3 bases from V and 9 bases from J, with 13 bases between. Here the CDR3 reads CASSWSRTVEQFF. The CDR3 DNA is TGTGCCAGCAGCTGGAGCCGGACAGTTGAGCAGTTCTTC.

This clonotype was found a few times. The genes are TRBV7-2 and TRBJ2-5; possibly TRBD2 for D (5 bases). Trimming pared 8 bases from V and 2 bases from J, leaving 12 bases between. Germline CDR1 SGHTA, CDR2 FQGNSA. The length of the CDR3 is 13 residues. The CDR3 spells CASGLSRQETQYF. The CDR3 DNA is TGTGCCAGCGGACTGAGCCGACAAGAGACCCAGTACTTC. Full variable domain (outside the CDR3, taken from reference TRBV7-2 and TRBJ2-5): GAGVSQSPSNKVTEKGKDVELRCDPISGHTALYWYRQSLGQGLEFLIYFQGNSAPDKSGLPSDRFSAERTGGSVSTLTIQRTQQEDSAVYLCASGLSRQETQYFGPGTRLLVL.

The CDR3 DNA reads as TGTGCCAGCACCGGGGGTCAGCCCCAGCATTTT. Protein sequence: CASTGGQPQHF. The V and J genes are TRBV6-1 and TRBJ1-5, with TRBD1 as a possible D gene (5 bases). Looked up from germline, CDR1 is MNHNS and CDR2 is SASEGT. The CDR3 has 11 residues. Trimming cost V 7 bases and J 6 bases, with 7 bases left between them.

The chain links TRBV7-2 to TRBJ1-6, with D unresolved. The germline V and J ends were trimmed by 5 bases and 0 bases, with 8 bases remaining between them. The germline CDR1 and CDR2 sequences are SGHTA and FQGNSA. The CDR3 loop spans 15 amino acids. CDR3 region: CASSQQSSYNSPLHF. The CDR3 coding sequence is TGTGCCAGCAGCCAGCAGAGCTCCTATAATTCACCCCTCCACTTT.

V and J are TRBV10-3 and TRBJ2-3; 7 bases agree with TRBD1. The CDR3 covers 18 residues. Losses at the gene ends were 0 bases for V and 2 bases for J; bases not matched to a gene: 11. Germline lookup yields CDR1 ENHRY and CDR2 SYGVKD. The CDR3 sequence: CAISESGAGGQATDTQYF. The CDR3 DNA reads TGTGCCATCAGTGAGTCTGGGGCGGGCGGACAGGCCACAGATACGCAGTATTTT.

The chain combines TRBV4-2 with TRBJ1-4; no definite D call. This CDR3 is 16 amino acids long. Germline V gene sequence: CDR1 LGHNA, CDR2 YNFKEQ. V shed 10 bases and J shed 0 bases, with 18 bases lying between them. The CDR3, as DNA: TGTGCCATGAGCCCCCGGTTAAAGGCAACTAATGAAAAACTGTTTTTT. Translation: CAMSPRLKATNEKLFF.

The V gene is TRBV4-3, the J gene TRBJ1-1; the D is unclear. CDR3 length: 15 amino acids. The germline CDR1 and CDR2 sequences are LGHNA and YSLEER. Trimming cost V 0 bases and J 4 bases, with 12 bases left between them. The CDR3 here is CASSQDAVGVTEAFF. The CDR3 DNA reads TGCGCCAGCAGCCAAGATGCTGTCGGGGTCACTGAAGCTTTCTTT.

This clonotype was seen once. This sequence may be a read error, since a much larger clone differs from it by one base. V usage is TRBV5-1 and J usage is TRBJ2-2; tentatively, D is TRBD1 (5 bases). The CDR3 loop spans 14 amino acids. Trimming left V 5 bases short and J 4 bases short, with 12 bases between. Germline CDR1 and CDR2: SGHRS and YFSETQ. The CDR3 loop reads CASSFQGRTGELFF. CDR3 coding DNA: TGCGCCAGCAGTTTCCAGGGCCGCACCGGGGAGCTGTTTTTT.